The text below deals with one T cell receptor beta chain. This specimen comes from a study of T cells in Graves' hyperthyroidism and ophthalmopathy. In the study overall: Peripheral blood was obtained at initial diagnosis, preceding any treatment.

This CDR3 has 14 residues. V trimming: 2 bases; J trimming: 7 bases; junction bases outside the gene matches: 3. Looked up from germline, CDR1 is DFQATT and CDR2 is SNEGSKA (reference sequence). Authors of the study amplified TCR beta CDR3 regions from RNA transcripts. A set of HTBI primers served as the primers for a first-round RT-PCR of the TCR CDR3. TCRdb called the multiplex PCR reads again in MiXCR, with one record for every CDR3 protein. Among around 560,000 distinct CDR3 sequences listed, over 15% were seen once. This TCR came from a woman in her late teens or twenties with Graves' hyperthyroidism. Sequenced: blood. This rearrangement joins TRBV20-1 to TRBJ2-1, with 12 bases fitting TRBD2. The CDR3 region has the DNA TGCAGTGCTAGACTAGCGGGAGGGGAGAATGAGCAGTTCTTC. Translated, it gives CSARLAGGENEQFF.